This TCR beta chain was identified in a study of blood T cell repertoires in COVID-19. This clone appeared a single time. Some clones are missing from TCRdb's copy, which holds only in-frame ones; the method was immunoSEQ multiplex PCR. This sample yields around 230,000 clones, of which roughly 90% are seen a single time; about 2.2% belongs to the top ten. The V and J ends lost 4 bases and 0 bases respectively, with 11 bases between them. The germline V gene has CDR1 SGHRS and CDR2 YFSETQ. CDR3 length equals 15 residues. Sequenced input: peripheral blood. The V call is TRBV5-1, the J call TRBJ1-3, with a weak D call TRBD1 (5 bases). This receptor was obtained from a young man who had recovered from COVID-19. This chain's CDR3 is CASSPGGSSGNTIYF. In nucleotides, the CDR3 is TGCGCCAGCAGCCCCGGGGGGAGCTCTGGAAACACCATATATTTT.